The 18 T cell receptor beta chains below come from one sample, sequenced in a study of T cells in Graves' hyperthyroidism and ophthalmopathy. It was RNA transcripts that yielded the amplified TCR beta CDR3 regions. HTBI primers were employed in a first-round RT-PCR of the TCR CDR3. TCRdb re-derived calls from the multiplex PCR reads in MiXCR, one entry per CDR3 protein. The data hold a few hundred thousand distinct CDR3 sequences, with around 13% observed a single time. The sequenced sample consisted of blood. The receptors here all came from a woman younger than 35 with Graves' hyperthyroidism.

At least ten counts were recorded for this clonotype. This chain uses TRBV28 with TRBJ2-3; D remains ambiguous. V lost 4 bases and J 6 bases, leaving 20 bases between the germline ends. Germline V CDR1 and CDR2: MDHEN, SYDVKM. The CDR3 loop spans 16 amino acids. CDR3: CASSSPALLGRDTQYF. For the CDR3, the DNA is TGTGCCAGCAGTTCGCCCGCTCTCCTGGGAAGGGATACGCAGTATTTT.

This clonotype was seen repeatedly, ten times or more. V is TRBV7-9 and J is TRBJ2-3, with 7 positions matching TRBD2. The CDR3 totals 15 residues. V shed 4 bases and J 4 bases; nucleotides not matched to a gene: 8. Germline CDR1 is SEHNR and CDR2 is FQNEAQ (reference sequence). The CDR3 here is CASSSLNAGADTQYF. CDR3 in DNA: TGTGCCAGCAGCTCCCTGAATGCGGGAGCAGATACGCAGTATTTT. Full variable domain (remainder filled in from reference TRBV7-9 and TRBJ2-3): DTGVSQNPRHKITKRGQNVTFRCDPISEHNRLYWYRQTLGQGPEFLTYFQNEAQLEKSRLLSDRFSAERPKGSFSTLEIQRTEQGDSAMYLCASSSLNAGADTQYFGPGTRLTVL.

This clonotype occurred many times. The chain uses TRBV10-3 and TRBJ2-3, with D unresolved. This CDR3 region has 14 residues. Germline V gene lookup returns CDR1 ENHRY and CDR2 SYGVKD. The V end was cut by 0 bases, the J end by 2 bases, with 6 bases between. CDR3 region: CAISESILTDTQYF. The DNA for the CDR3 is TGTGCCATCAGTGAGTCGATCCTCACAGATACGCAGTATTTT.

This clonotype appeared many times. This rearrangement joins TRBV7-9 to TRBJ2-1, with D unclear. The germline CDR1 and CDR2 sequences are SEHNR and FQNEAQ (reference sequence). CDR3 length equals 15 residues. V was cut by 0 bases and J by 4 bases, with 10 bases left in between. This CDR3 is CASSLAGSPYNEQFF. The CDR3 DNA sequence: TGTGCCAGCAGCTTAGCAGGGTCTCCTTACAATGAGCAGTTCTTC.

Only a few counts were recorded for this clonotype. The chain employs TRBV18 and TRBJ2-5; possible D gene TRBD1, 6 bases. V was cut by 6 bases and J by 1 base, with 18 bases left in between. Germline CDR1 KGHSH, CDR2 LQKENI. The CDR3 totals 16 residues. CDR3 sequence: CASSPVGGQAQETQYF. CDR3 DNA: TGTGCCAGCTCGCCCGTTGGGGGACAAGCCCAAGAGACCCAGTACTTC.

The chain is built from TRBV3-1 and TRBJ2-2; 8 bases map to TRBD2. This CDR3 comprises 18 residues. Losses at the gene ends were 1 base for V and 6 bases for J; bases not matched to a gene: 13. Germline V gene data show CDR1 as LGHDT and CDR2 as YNNKEL (reference sequence). The CDR3 loop reads CASSQGRGSGTGSGELFF. DNA for the CDR3: TGTGCCAGCAGCCAAGGCCGGGGTAGCGGGACGGGGTCCGGGGAGCTGTTTTTT.

This clonotype was seen only a few times. This chain uses TRBV15 with TRBJ2-1, with 10 bases aligning to TRBD2. Germline trimming cut 1 base from V and 5 bases from J; bases unmatched to any gene: 5. Germline CDR1 is LNHNV and CDR2 is YYDKDF (reference sequence). The CDR3 runs to 16 residues. The CDR3 loop reads CATSRVQLAGHNEQFF. CDR3 DNA sequence: TGTGCCACCAGCAGAGTTCAACTAGCGGGACACAATGAGCAGTTCTTC.

The chain recombines TRBV30 with TRBJ2-5; D gene ambiguous. V lost 0 bases and J 2 bases, leaving 10 bases between the germline ends. Germline V gives CDR1 GTSNPN, CDR2 SVGIG (reference sequence). The CDR3 runs 14 residues. The CDR3 DNA reads as TGTGCCTGGAGTGTAGGCGGTACTCAAGAGACCCAGTACTTC. It yields the protein CAWSVGGTQETQYF. Looking up the rest from reference TRBV30 and TRBJ2-5 gives the full variable domain: SQTIHQWPATLVQPVGSPLSLECTVEGTSNPNLYWYRQAAGRGLQLLFYSVGIGQISSEVPQNLSASRPQDRQFILSSKKLLLSDSGFYLCAWSVGGTQETQYFGPGTRLLVL.

This clonotype has at least ten counts. This sequence joins TRBV13 and TRBJ2-2, with a weak D call TRBD2 (5 bases). Germline CDR1 is PRHDT and CDR2 is FYEKMQ (reference sequence). V shed 0 bases and J shed 4 bases, with 9 bases lying between them. The CDR3 sequence is 15 residues long. The CDR3 DNA follows: TGTGCCAGCAGCTTAGGGCGGGTGCTCACCGGGGAGCTGTTTTTT. It encodes CASSLGRVLTGELFF.

This clonotype turned up a few times. This chain joins TRBV20-1 and TRBJ2-1; 10 bases are shared with TRBD2. This CDR3 spans 15 amino acids. Per germline, CDR1 DFQATT and CDR2 SNEGSKA (reference sequence). The V segment lost 6 bases and the J segment 4 bases; nucleotides outside the gene matches: 9. The CDR3 DNA reads TGCAGTGCCATTTCGGCGGGACTAGCGTACAATGAGCAGTTCTTC. As protein: CSAISAGLAYNEQFF.

Here the CDR3 reads CSAVNRDRDLYEQYF. CDR3 sequence (DNA): TGCAGTGCTGTGAACCGGGACAGGGATCTATACGAGCAGTACTTC. The chain uses TRBV20-1 and TRBJ2-7; 9 bases line up with TRBD1. This CDR3 region has 15 residues. The J segment lost 4 bases and the V segment lost 5 bases, leaving 12 bases of the junction unmatched. Germline V CDR1 and CDR2: DFQATT, SNEGSKA (reference sequence).

This clonotype was detected many times. This CDR3 is CASSPSGGTVSETQYF. CDR3 coding DNA: TGTGCCAGCTCACCATCAGGGGGCACCGTAAGCGAGACCCAGTACTTC. The chain joins TRBV18 to TRBJ2-5, with TRBD1 matching 8 bases. V dropped 2 bases and J dropped 5; count of bases not matched to a gene: 10. The CDR3 has 16 residues. Germline lookup yields CDR1 KGHSH and CDR2 LQKENI. Full variable domain (rest looked up from reference TRBV18 and TRBJ2-5): NAGVMQNPRHLVRRRGQEARLRCSPMKGHSHVYWYRQLPEEGLKFMVYLQKENIIDESGMPKERFSAEFPKEGPSILRIQQVVRGDSAAYFCASSPSGGTVSETQYFGPGTRLLVL.

As for this clonotype: This may be a read error: a much more frequent sequence differs by one nucleotide. V is TRBV12-3 or TRBV12-4 and J is TRBJ1-1, with a tentative D call TRBD1 (5 bases). The CDR3 extends over 13 amino acids. CDR3 residues: CVSSLLRGVKAFF. The CDR3 DNA is TGTGTCAGCAGTTTATTGAGGGGAGTGAAAGCTTTCTTT.

This clonotype was picked up many times. The J gene is TRBJ2-1, the V gene TRBV6-2 or TRBV6-3; D unclear. The germline V gene encodes CDR1 MNHEY and CDR2 SVGEGT. CDR3 size: 11 residues. V gave up 0 bases and J gave up 9 bases, with 3 bases separating them. The CDR3 nucleotides are TGTGCCAGCAGTTACTCGACTGAGCAGTTCTTC. This sequence encodes CASSYSTEQFF.

This clonotype was observed at least ten times. The chain employs TRBV18 and TRBJ2-7, with 10 nucleotides matching TRBD2. Germline V gives CDR1 KGHSH, CDR2 LQKENI. Trimming removed 4 bases from V and 6 bases from J; junction bases left unmatched: 9. This CDR3 region has 15 residues. CDR3 in DNA: TGTGCCAGCTCACTGGGGGCTAGCGGGAGTCGCGAGCAGTACTTC. This sequence encodes CASSLGASGSREQYF.

This clonotype was seen at least ten times. This chain uses TRBV28 with TRBJ1-2; weak D call: TRBD1 (5 bases). The CDR3 contains 12 residues. The germline CDR1 and CDR2 sequences are MDHEN and SYDVKM. Trimming removed 7 bases at V and 8 bases at J, with 14 bases between. CDR3 bases: TGTGCCAGCAACCTTAGGGGCGGAGGCTACACCTTC. As protein: CASNLRGGGYTF.

This clonotype turned up a few times. The missing conserved phenylalanine or tryptophan at the end of this CDR3 makes a read error likely. The rearrangement uses TRBV28 and TRBJ1-1, with a possible D match to TRBD1 (6 bases). Per germline, CDR1 MDHEN and CDR2 SYDVKM. CDR3 size: 14 residues. Deletions cut 5 bases from V and 1 base from J, with 11 bases between. Written as DNA, the CDR3 is TGTGCCAGCAGTCTCAGGGGAAGGAACACTGAAGCTTTCCTT. Translation gives CASSLRGRNTEAFL.

V and J are TRBV29-1 and TRBJ1-1, with a possible D match to TRBD1 (6 bases). V was shortened by 2 bases and J by 5 bases, with 15 bases between the two germline ends. CDR1 is SQVTM and CDR2 is ANQGSEA in the germline V gene. The CDR3 has 14 residues. The chain's CDR3 is CSVERLDRATEAFF. The CDR3 DNA is TGCAGCGTTGAACGATTGGACAGAGCTACTGAAGCTTTCTTT.